This T cell receptor beta chain was identified in a study of T cell responses to AZD1222 COVID-19 vaccine. Profiling relied on immunoSEQ multiplex PCR, and the TCRdb table lists in-frame clones only, not all of them. There are about 130,000 clones in the sample; approximately 90% occur only once, and around 1% lies in the top ten. This clonotype was obtained from an adult who received the AZD1222 COVID-19 vaccine. Sequences were derived from peripheral blood, sampled 28 days after the second AZD1222 dose.

CDR3 protein: CAWDQGYTGELFF. The DNA for the CDR3 is TGTGCCTGGGACCAGGGGTACACCGGGGAGCTGTTTTTT. The chain uses TRBV30 and TRBJ2-2; perhaps TRBD1 as D (6 bases). Trimming pared 5 bases from V and 3 bases from J, leaving 10 bases between. The CDR3 contains 13 residues. Germline V gene lookup returns CDR1 GTSNPN and CDR2 SVGIG (reference sequence).